A selection of T cell receptor beta chains follows, all from one sample in a study of blood T cells in healthy people across ages. MiXCR was run by TCRdb on the 5' RACE reads, yielding one entry per CDR3 protein. The repertoire holds roughly 1,100,000 distinct CDR3 sequences, under 30% seen once, with about 0.69% in the top ten. The same specimen was also included in a second study, on T cells of mothers and their children.

The sequencing input was blood. The receptor source for this set is a girl aged 2-10 years in good health. Both conserved end residues are part of each CDR3. The D gene is left open where the match is weak. Size is omitted from some rows. Given values are once, few, many or a class for expanded clones.

J,D,V,size,CDR3,DNA
TRBJ2-7,TRBD1,TRBV20-1,few,CSVPRMTGDYEQYF,TGCAGTGTTCCGAGAATGACAGGGGATTACGAGCAGTACTTC
TRBJ2-1,TRBD2,TRBV20-1,few,CSVSTGPTLRDYHYNEQFF,TGCAGTGTTTCCACTGGGCCCACCCTCCGGGACTACCATTACAATGAGCAGTTCTTC
TRBJ2-1,.,TRBV7-7,few,CATGLGGSYNEQFF,TGTGCTACGGGGTTAGGGGGCTCCTACAATGAGCAGTTCTTC
TRBJ2-5,TRBD1,TRBV7-9,.,CASSPRTFSGTEQETQYF,TGTGCCAGCAGCCCAAGAACATTCTCCGGGACAGAGCAAGAGACCCAGTACTTC
TRBJ2-1,.,TRBV9,few,CASSLDGVDEQFF,TGTGCCAGCAGCCTCGACGGTGTCGATGAGCAGTTCTTC
TRBJ2-7,TRBD1,TRBV28,.,CASSGQGRYEQYF,TGTGCCAGTTCCGGACAGGGTAGATACGAGCAGTACTTC
TRBJ2-1,.,TRBV10-3,.,CAISPLPVEGHEQFF,TGTGCCATCAGTCCCCTCCCCGTAGAGGGGCATGAGCAGTTCTTC
TRBJ2-5,.,TRBV28,few,CASSRSRRVLETQYF,TGTGCCAGCAGCCGTTCGAGACGTGTACTAGAGACCCAGTACTTC
TRBJ1-6,.,TRBV4-1,.,CASMVRVIDNSPLHF,TGCGCCAGCATGGTTCGGGTAATAGATAATTCACCCCTCCACTTT
TRBJ2-3,.,TRBV12-3/TRBV12-4,.,CASSPSDLDTQYF,TGTGCCAGCAGCCCCTCCGACCTGGATACGCAGTATTTT
TRBJ2-7,TRBD1,TRBV12-5,.,CASGLPGTGNTYEQYF,TGTGCTAGTGGTTTGCCGGGGACAGGGAATACCTACGAGCAGTACTTC
TRBJ2-5,.,TRBV3-1,.,CASSQVGKWETQYF,TGTGCCAGCAGCCAAGTAGGGAAATGGGAGACCCAGTACTTC
TRBJ2-1,TRBD2,TRBV11-2,.,CASSLGGRGANEQFF,TGTGCCAGCAGCTTAGGCGGGAGAGGAGCTAATGAGCAGTTCTTC
TRBJ2-3,TRBD2,TRBV7-2,few,CASSLAGRTDTQYF,TGTGCCAGCAGCTTGGCCGGGAGGACAGATACGCAGTATTTT
TRBJ1-1,.,TRBV9,.,CASSVERGERTEAFF,TGTGCCAGCAGCGTAGAAAGGGGCGAACGGACTGAAGCTTTCTTT
TRBJ2-7,.,TRBV29-1,.,CSVIQGPYEQYF,TGCAGCGTGATACAGGGTCCTTACGAGCAGTACTTC
TRBJ2-2,.,TRBV7-9,few,CASSSPKDKGNTGELFF,TGTGCCAGCAGCTCACCTAAAGACAAAGGGAACACCGGGGAGCTGTTTTTT
TRBJ1-5,TRBD1,TRBV28,few,CASIRGLRGNQPQHF,TGTGCCAGCATAAGGGGGCTAAGGGGCAATCAGCCCCAGCATTTT
TRBJ2-1,.,TRBV4-3,few,CASSQDRWVTPNEQFF,TGCGCCAGCAGCCAAGATCGGTGGGTAACCCCCAATGAGCAGTTCTTC
TRBJ2-3,.,TRBV27,.,CASSFTHPDTQYF,TGTGCCAGCAGTTTTACCCATCCGGATACGCAGTATTTT
TRBJ2-1,.,TRBV9,few,CASSVVGSRDNEQFF,TGTGCCAGCAGCGTAGTAGGGTCTCGCGACAATGAGCAGTTCTTC
TRBJ2-2,.,TRBV12-3/TRBV12-4,.,CASSSSSIGELFF,TGTGCCAGCAGTTCCTCTTCGATCGGGGAGCTGTTTTTT
TRBJ2-5,TRBD1,TRBV7-8,.,CASSLGQGSGETQYF,TGTGCCAGCAGCTTGGGACAGGGGTCTGGAGAGACCCAGTACTTC
TRBJ2-6,TRBD2,TRBV24-1,.,CATSHRGAGANVLTF,TGTGCCACCAGCCATCGGGGGGCTGGGGCCAACGTCCTGACTTTC
TRBJ2-2,TRBD2,TRBV20-1,.,CSARDIRLAGTGELFF,TGCAGTGCTAGAGATATTCGGCTAGCGGGCACCGGGGAGCTGTTTTTT
TRBJ2-1,.,TRBV3-1,.,CASSQAGLLFF,TGTGCCAGCAGCCAAGCTGGCCTTCTGTTCTTC
TRBJ2-5,.,TRBV20-1,.,CSARDFGGHTLGETQYF,TGCAGTGCTAGAGATTTCGGGGGGCACACCTTAGGAGAGACCCAGTACTTC
TRBJ2-5,.,TRBV9,.,CASSGASRVRETQYF,TGTGCCAGCAGCGGGGCCTCCAGGGTACGAGAGACCCAGTACTTC